This T cell receptor beta chain came from a study of molecular identifiers for immune sequencing clone quantification. Whole-study findings and limits: Clone sizes that are highly expanded could be underestimated when identical TCR molecules share a barcode.

This clonotype was counted at least ten times. Its antigen is as yet unknown. Via MiXCR, TCRdb re-called the PCR reads, giving one row per CDR3 protein. The table includes about 640,000 distinct CDR3 sequences, nearly 20% detected once. CDR3 length: 14 residues. Germline assignment: CDR1 SEHNR and CDR2 FQNEAQ (reference sequence). V was shortened by 1 base and J by 4 bases, with 10 bases between the two germline ends. The chain recombines TRBV7-9 with TRBJ2-5, with D maybe TRBD2 (5 bases). This receptor was taken from a human donor in good health. Some libraries in this study had Jurkat cell RNA spiked in. Sequenced material: naive CD8+ T cells from blood, with Jurkat cell RNA spiked in. Subset reported: FACS-sorted CD8+CD4-CCR7+CD45RA+ naive T cells. CDR3 sequence (DNA): TGTGCCAGCAGCTTAGGAGGGATCGGAGAGACCCAGTACTTC. Translating gives CASSLGGIGETQYF.